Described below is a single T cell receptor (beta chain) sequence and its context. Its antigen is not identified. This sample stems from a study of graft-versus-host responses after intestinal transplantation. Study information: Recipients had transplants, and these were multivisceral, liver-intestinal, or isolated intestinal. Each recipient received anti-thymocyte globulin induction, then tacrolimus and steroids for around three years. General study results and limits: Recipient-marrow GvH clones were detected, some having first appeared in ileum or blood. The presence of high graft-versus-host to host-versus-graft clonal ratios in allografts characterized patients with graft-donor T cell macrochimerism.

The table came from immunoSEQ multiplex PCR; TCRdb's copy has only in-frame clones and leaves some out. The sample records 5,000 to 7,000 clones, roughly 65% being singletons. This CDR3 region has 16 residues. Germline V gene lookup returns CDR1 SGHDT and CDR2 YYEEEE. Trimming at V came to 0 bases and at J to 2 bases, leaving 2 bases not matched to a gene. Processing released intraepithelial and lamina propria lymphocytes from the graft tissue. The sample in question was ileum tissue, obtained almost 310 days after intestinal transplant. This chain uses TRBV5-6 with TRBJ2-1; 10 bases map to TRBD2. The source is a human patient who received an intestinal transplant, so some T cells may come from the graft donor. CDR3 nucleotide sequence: TGTGCCAGCAGCTTGGCTAGCGGGAGTGCCTACAATGAGCAGTTCTTC. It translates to CASSLASGSAYNEQFF.